The 19 T cell receptor beta chains below all came from one sample that was sequenced in a study of naive and memory T cell subsets. Two oligonucleotides, mixed equimolar, formed the beta constant-region primer covering TRBC1 and TRBC2. TCRdb re-analysed the UMI-ligation and nested PCR reads in MiXCR, keeping a single row per CDR3 protein. The data show roughly 91,000 distinct CDR3 sequences, approximately 14% seen once. Sequencing was carried out using central memory CD4+ T cells from blood. Every receptor here comes from a human donor in good health.

CDR3 region: CASSVLLPGQGWQETQYF. The CDR3 bases are TGTGCCAGCAGCGTCTTACTACCGGGACAGGGATGGCAAGAGACCCAGTACTTC. The chain uses TRBV5-6 and TRBJ2-5; 9 bases line up with TRBD1. CDR3 length equals 18 residues. Trimming cost V 4 bases and J 2 bases; bases outside gene matches: 15. Germline-derived CDR1 and CDR2 are SGHDT and YYEEEE.

This clonotype was detected many times. The chain carries TRBV6-5 and TRBJ2-3; 12 nucleotides align to TRBD1. CDR3 size: 16 residues. The V segment lost 6 bases and the J segment 2 bases; nucleotides outside the gene matches: 6. CDR1 MNHEY and CDR2 SVGAGI come from the germline V gene. This chain's CDR3 is CASRRGTGGYTDTQYF. CDR3 nucleotides: TGTGCCAGCAGACGCGGGACAGGGGGCTACACAGATACGCAGTATTTT.

V usage is TRBV18 and J usage is TRBJ1-6, with D unresolved. The V gene's germline CDR1 is KGHSH and CDR2 LQKENI. Trimming stripped 1 base from V and 8 bases from J, with 12 bases between. The CDR3 runs to 15 residues. The CDR3 spells CASSPRQALDSPLHF. CDR3 coding DNA: TGTGCCAGCTCACCACGGCAAGCCCTCGATTCACCCCTCCACTTT.

This clonotype has ten or more counts. V is TRBV29-1 and J is TRBJ1-2; D not resolved. The germline CDR1 and CDR2 sequences are SQVTM and ANQGSEA. This CDR3 is 13 amino acids long. V was pared by 7 bases and J by 4 bases, with 16 bases between. As DNA, the CDR3 is TGCAGCGCGACGTCGTCTCCCACCTATGGCTACACCTTC. Translating it yields CSATSSPTYGYTF.

V gene TRBV16 combines with J gene TRBJ2-3; 13 bases are a match to TRBD2. CDR3 size: 19 residues. CDR1 and CDR2 from the germline V gene are KGHSY and FQNENV. J gave up 5 bases and V 2 bases, and 13 bases lay outside the gene matches. Written as DNA, the CDR3 is TGTGCCAGCAGCCAAGCAGGACCCGGACTAGCGGGAGTAGGAGATACGCAGTATTTT. Its protein product is CASSQAGPGLAGVGDTQYF.

This rearrangement joins TRBV7-2 to TRBJ2-5; D is tentatively TRBD1 or TRBD2 (5 bases each). Germline-derived CDR1 and CDR2 are SGHTA and FQGNSA. The CDR3 consists of 15 residues. V was trimmed by 4 bases and J by 4 bases, leaving 16 bases between them. The CDR3 is CASSSAGTPTETQYF. The DNA of the CDR3 is TGTGCCAGCAGCTCGGCCGGGACGCCGACAGAGACCCAGTACTTC.

The sample holds many counts of this clonotype. The chain has TRBV6-5 and TRBJ2-1; TRBD2 matches 8 bases. Germline CDR1 is MNHEY and CDR2 is SVGAGI. The length of the CDR3 is 15 residues. Trimming cost V 5 bases and J 7 bases; bases outside gene matches: 10. Here the CDR3 DNA reads TGTGCCAGCAGTCCCGGGAGGGGCGGAAAAAATGAGCAGTTCTTC. Translation gives CASSPGRGGKNEQFF.

This clonotype appeared a few times. This sequence joins TRBV3-1 and TRBJ1-4; D may be TRBD1 (6 bases). The CDR3 consists of 15 residues. Trimming removed 1 base at V and 5 bases at J, with 11 bases between. Looked up from germline, CDR1 is LGHDT and CDR2 is YNNKEL (reference sequence). The CDR3 here is CASSQGNRANEKLFF. For the CDR3, the DNA is TGTGCCAGCAGCCAAGGTAACAGGGCCAATGAAAAACTGTTTTTT.

This clonotype has only a few counts. The rearrangement uses TRBV9 and TRBJ2-2, with TRBD2 matching 9 bases. The CDR3 is 15 amino acids. CDR1 and CDR2 from the germline V gene are SGDLS and YYNGEE. J was trimmed by 4 bases and V by 4 bases; bases with no gene match: 5. The CDR3 DNA sequence: TGTGCCAGCAGCCCACTAGCGGGTATCACCGGGGAGCTGTTTTTT. Amino acids: CASSPLAGITGELFF.

In its sample, this clonotype was seen many times. CDR3 nucleotide sequence: TGTGCCAGTAGTTCTTGGACAGGGCCGCACATTCAGTACTTC. It is translated as CASSSWTGPHIQYF. The chain couples TRBV19 to TRBJ2-4; 8 bases are shared with TRBD1. This CDR3 spans 14 amino acids. CDR1 LNHDA and CDR2 SQIVND come from the germline V gene (reference sequence). V shed 5 bases and J 8 bases; nucleotides not matched to a gene: 8.

The chain is built from TRBV5-1 and TRBJ2-2; D might be TRBD2 (5 bases). The germline V gene encodes CDR1 SGHRS and CDR2 YFSETQ. Trimming cost V 4 bases and J 4 bases, with 20 bases left between them. The CDR3 loop spans 17 amino acids. As DNA, the CDR3 is TGCGCCAGCAGCAATAGTCTTGGACTGCGGTCCACCGGGGAGCTGTTTTTT. Its protein is CASSNSLGLRSTGELFF.

This chain links TRBV6-1 with TRBJ2-5, with TRBD1 as a possible D gene (6 bases). Germline V gene data show CDR1 as MNHNS and CDR2 as SASEGT. V lost 5 bases, J lost 3 bases, and 13 bases lay in between. This CDR3 spans 14 amino acids. Here the CDR3 reads CASSSGTSEETQYF. The CDR3 bases are TGTGCCAGCAGTTCAGGGACAAGCGAAGAGACCCAGTACTTC.

This clonotype was counted at least ten times. The chain carries TRBV7-9 and TRBJ2-1, with D possibly matching TRBD1 (5 bases). There are 14 residues in the CDR3. V was clipped by 2 bases and J by 9 bases, with 14 bases between them. In germline, CDR1 is SEHNR, CDR2 FQNEAQ (reference sequence). In nucleotides, the CDR3 is TGTGCCAGCAGCTTAAACCCCCTGCAGGGTGAGCAGTTCTTC. It specifies CASSLNPLQGEQFF.

This clonotype showed up just a few times. V usage is TRBV14 and J usage is TRBJ2-3; D gene unclear. The CDR3 totals 13 residues. The V gene lost 4 bases and the J gene lost 5 bases, with 10 bases spanning the gap. Germline CDR1 reads SGHDN; CDR2 reads FVKESK. CDR3 sequence: CASSPALRDTQYF. Written as DNA, the CDR3 is TGTGCCAGCAGCCCCGCCCTCCGAGATACGCAGTATTTT.

A word on this clonotype: This may come from a read error, since a much larger clone is one base off. This chain links TRBV21-1 with TRBJ1-1. TRBV21-1 is annotated as a pseudogene. This CDR3 is built from 14 residues. CDR3 sequence reads: CASSSVNRCGEAFF. CDR3 DNA: TGTGCCAGCAGCAGCGTAAACCGTTGTGGTGAAGCTTTCTTT.

This clonotype was observed many times. This chain uses TRBV29-1 with TRBJ2-7; 7 nucleotides match TRBD2. V shed 1 base, J shed 11 bases, and the junction held 5 bases outside the gene matches. CDR1 and CDR2 (germline): SQVTM, ANQGSEA. CDR3 length: 11 amino acids. CDR3 protein: CSVEVGREEYF. The CDR3 region has the DNA TGCAGCGTTGAAGTTGGCCGGGAGGAGTACTTC.

This clonotype was detected a few times. The V gene is TRBV12-3 or TRBV12-4, the J gene TRBJ2-3; D unresolved. V was trimmed by 3 bases and J by 2 bases, leaving 12 bases between them. The CDR3 has 15 amino acids. CDR3 bases: TGTGCCAGCAGTTTCGGTTCGCTCCTCACAGATACGCAGTATTTT. It specifies CASSFGSLLTDTQYF.

This clonotype was found a few times. The CDR3 reads CASKQLYPNSPLHF. The CDR3 DNA reads as TGTGCCAGCAAACAGCTGTACCCAAATTCACCCCTCCACTTT. The rearrangement links TRBV6-2 or TRBV6-3 to TRBJ1-6, with unresolved D. The CDR3 is 14 amino acids. V lost 7 bases and J 7 bases, leaving 14 bases between the germline ends. Germline loops: CDR1 MNHEY, CDR2 SVGEGT.

This clonotype was seen a handful of times. V and J are TRBV6-5 and TRBJ2-1, with 9 positions matching TRBD2. The CDR3 covers 15 residues. Per the germline V gene, CDR1 is MNHEY and CDR2 is SVGAGI. V was clipped by 4 bases and J by 4 bases; unmatched bases: 5. CDR3 in amino acids: CASSFPSGVYNEQFF. The CDR3 bases are TGTGCCAGCAGTTTCCCTAGCGGGGTGTACAATGAGCAGTTCTTC.